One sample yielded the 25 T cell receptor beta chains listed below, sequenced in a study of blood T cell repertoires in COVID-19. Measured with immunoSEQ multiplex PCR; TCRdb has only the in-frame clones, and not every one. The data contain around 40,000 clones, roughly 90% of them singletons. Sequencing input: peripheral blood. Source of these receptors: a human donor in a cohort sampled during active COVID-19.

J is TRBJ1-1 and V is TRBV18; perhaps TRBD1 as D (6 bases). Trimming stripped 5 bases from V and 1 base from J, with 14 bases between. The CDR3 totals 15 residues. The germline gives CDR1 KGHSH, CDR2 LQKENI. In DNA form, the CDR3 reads TGTGCCAGCTCAGTCCGACAGGTGGGGAACACTGAAGCTTTCTTT. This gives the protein CASSVRQVGNTEAFF. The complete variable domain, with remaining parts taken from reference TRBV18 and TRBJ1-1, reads NAGVMQNPRHLVRRRGQEARLRCSPMKGHSHVYWYRQLPEEGLKFMVYLQKENIIDESGMPKERFSAEFPKEGPSILRIQQVVRGDSAAYFCASSVRQVGNTEAFFGQGTRLTVV.

CDR3: CASSMRDFVETQYF. The DNA of the CDR3 is TGTGCCAGTAGTATGAGGGACTTCGTAGAGACCCAGTACTTC. This chain links TRBV19 with TRBJ2-5; tentative D call: TRBD2 (6 bases). Germline V gene lookup returns CDR1 LNHDA and CDR2 SQIVND (reference sequence). V was pared by 3 bases and J by 4 bases, with 12 bases between. This CDR3 contains 14 residues.

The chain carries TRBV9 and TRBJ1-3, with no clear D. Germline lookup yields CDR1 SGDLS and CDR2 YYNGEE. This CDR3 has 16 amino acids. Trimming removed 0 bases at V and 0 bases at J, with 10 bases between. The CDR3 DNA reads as TGTGCCAGCAGCGTAGTGGCCGACACCTCTGGAAACACCATATATTTT. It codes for CASSVVADTSGNTIYF.

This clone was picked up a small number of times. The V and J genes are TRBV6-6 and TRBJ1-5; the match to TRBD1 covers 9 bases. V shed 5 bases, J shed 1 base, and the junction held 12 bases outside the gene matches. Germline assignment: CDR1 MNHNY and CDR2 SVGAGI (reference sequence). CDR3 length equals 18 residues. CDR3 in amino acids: CASSHDRGSGPSNQPQHF. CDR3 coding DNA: TGTGCCAGCAGTCACGACAGGGGGTCGGGTCCAAGCAATCAGCCCCAGCATTTT.

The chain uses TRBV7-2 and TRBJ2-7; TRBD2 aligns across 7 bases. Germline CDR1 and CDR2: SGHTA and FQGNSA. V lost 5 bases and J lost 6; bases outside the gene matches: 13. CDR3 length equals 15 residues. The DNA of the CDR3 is TGTGCCAGCAGCCCGAATACGGGACTAACGGGCGAGCAGTACTTC. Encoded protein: CASSPNTGLTGEQYF.

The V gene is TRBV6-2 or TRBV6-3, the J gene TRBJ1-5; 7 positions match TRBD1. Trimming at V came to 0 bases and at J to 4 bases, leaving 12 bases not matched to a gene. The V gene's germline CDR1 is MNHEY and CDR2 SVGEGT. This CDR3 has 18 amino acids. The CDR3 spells CASSYSAQGGNDNQPQHF. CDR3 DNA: TGTGCCAGCAGTTACTCAGCTCAGGGGGGAAATGATAATCAGCCCCAGCATTTT.

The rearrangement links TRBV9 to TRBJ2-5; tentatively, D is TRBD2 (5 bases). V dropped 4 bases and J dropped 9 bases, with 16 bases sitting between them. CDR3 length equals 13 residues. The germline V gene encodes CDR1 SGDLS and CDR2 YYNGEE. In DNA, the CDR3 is TGTGCCAGCAGCCCGGTTGGGTCCGGGGCCCAGTACTTC. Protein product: CASSPVGSGAQYF.

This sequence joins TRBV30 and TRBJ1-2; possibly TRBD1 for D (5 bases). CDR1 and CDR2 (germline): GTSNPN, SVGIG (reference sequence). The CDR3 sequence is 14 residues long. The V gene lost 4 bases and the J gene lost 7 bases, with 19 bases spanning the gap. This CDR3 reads CAWTVGGGMIGYTF. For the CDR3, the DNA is TGTGCCTGGACCGTCGGCGGGGGAATGATTGGCTACACCTTC.

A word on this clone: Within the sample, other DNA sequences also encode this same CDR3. This CDR3 reads CSVGGAYEQYF. DNA for the CDR3: TGCAGCGTTGGGGGGGCCTACGAGCAGTACTTC. The V and J genes are TRBV29-1 and TRBJ2-7; D may be TRBD2 (6 bases). The CDR3 spans 11 residues. Looked up from germline, CDR1 is SQVTM and CDR2 is ANQGSEA. Trimming removed 4 bases at V and 2 bases at J, with 6 bases between.

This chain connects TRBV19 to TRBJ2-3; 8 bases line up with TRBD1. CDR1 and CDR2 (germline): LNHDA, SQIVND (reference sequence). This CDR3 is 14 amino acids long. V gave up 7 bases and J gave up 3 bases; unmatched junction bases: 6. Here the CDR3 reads CASNRGDRTDTQYF. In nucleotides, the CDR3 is TGTGCCAGTAATAGGGGGGACAGGACAGATACGCAGTATTTT. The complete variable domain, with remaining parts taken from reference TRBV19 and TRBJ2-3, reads DGGITQSPKYLFRKEGQNVTLSCEQNLNHDAMYWYRQDPGQGLRLIYYSQIVNDFQKGDIAEGYSVSREKKESFPLTVTSAQKNPTAFYLCASNRGDRTDTQYFGPGTRLTVL.

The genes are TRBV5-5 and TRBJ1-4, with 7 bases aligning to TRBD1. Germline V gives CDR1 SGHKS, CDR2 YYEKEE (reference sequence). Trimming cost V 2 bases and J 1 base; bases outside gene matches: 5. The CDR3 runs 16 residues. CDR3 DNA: TGTGCCAGCAGCTTAGGCGGGACAGTAACTAATGAAAAACTGTTTTTT. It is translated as CASSLGGTVTNEKLFF.

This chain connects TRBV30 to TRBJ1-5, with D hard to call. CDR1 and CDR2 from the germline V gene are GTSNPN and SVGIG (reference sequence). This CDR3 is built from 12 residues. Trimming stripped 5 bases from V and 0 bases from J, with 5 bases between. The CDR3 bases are TGTGCCTGGGCCTATAGCAATCAGCCCCAGCATTTT. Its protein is CAWAYSNQPQHF.

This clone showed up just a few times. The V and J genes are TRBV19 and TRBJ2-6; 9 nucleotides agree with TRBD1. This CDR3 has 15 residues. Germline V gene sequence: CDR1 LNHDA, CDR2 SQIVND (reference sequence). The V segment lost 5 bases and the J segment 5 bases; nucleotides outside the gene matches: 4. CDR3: CASSGQGSRANVLTF. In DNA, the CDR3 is TGTGCCAGTAGTGGACAGGGGTCCCGGGCCAACGTCCTGACTTTC.

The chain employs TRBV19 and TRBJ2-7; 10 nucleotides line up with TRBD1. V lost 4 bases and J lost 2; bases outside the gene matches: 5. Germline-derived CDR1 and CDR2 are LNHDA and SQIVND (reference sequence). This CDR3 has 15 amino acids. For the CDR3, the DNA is TGTGCCAGTAGTACCCGGGACAGGGGTGCCTACGAGCAGTACTTC. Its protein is CASSTRDRGAYEQYF.

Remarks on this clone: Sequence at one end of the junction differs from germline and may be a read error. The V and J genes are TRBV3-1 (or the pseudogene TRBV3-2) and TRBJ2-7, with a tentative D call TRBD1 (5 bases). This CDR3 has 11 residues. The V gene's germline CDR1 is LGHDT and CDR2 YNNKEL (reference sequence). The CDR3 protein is CASSQGQQVFF. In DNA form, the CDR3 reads TGTGCCAGCAGCCAAGGGCAACAGGTTTTCTTC.

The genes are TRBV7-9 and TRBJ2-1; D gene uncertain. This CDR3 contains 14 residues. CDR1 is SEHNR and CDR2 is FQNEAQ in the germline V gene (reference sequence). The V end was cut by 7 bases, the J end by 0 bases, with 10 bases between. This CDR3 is CASTATSSYNEQFF. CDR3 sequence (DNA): TGTGCCAGCACCGCAACGAGCTCCTACAATGAGCAGTTCTTC.

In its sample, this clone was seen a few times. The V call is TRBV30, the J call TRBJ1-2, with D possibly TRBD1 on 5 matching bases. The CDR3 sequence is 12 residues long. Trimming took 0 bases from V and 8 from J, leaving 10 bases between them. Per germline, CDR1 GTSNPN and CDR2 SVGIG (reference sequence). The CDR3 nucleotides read TGTGCCTGGAGTGTTTCAGGGCCCGGCTACACCTTC. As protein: CAWSVSGPGYTF.

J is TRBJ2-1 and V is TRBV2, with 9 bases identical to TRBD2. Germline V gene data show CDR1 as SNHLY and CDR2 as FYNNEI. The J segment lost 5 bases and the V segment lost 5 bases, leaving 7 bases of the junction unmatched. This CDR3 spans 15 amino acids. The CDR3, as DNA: TGTGCCAGCAGTCGCCTGACTAGCGGCCACAATGAGCAGTTCTTC. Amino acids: CASSRLTSGHNEQFF.

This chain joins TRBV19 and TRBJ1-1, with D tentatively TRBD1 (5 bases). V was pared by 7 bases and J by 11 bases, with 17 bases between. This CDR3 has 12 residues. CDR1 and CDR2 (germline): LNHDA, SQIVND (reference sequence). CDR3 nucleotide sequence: TGTGCCAGTACCAACACGCAGGGTTGGGCTTTCTTT. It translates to CASTNTQGWAFF.

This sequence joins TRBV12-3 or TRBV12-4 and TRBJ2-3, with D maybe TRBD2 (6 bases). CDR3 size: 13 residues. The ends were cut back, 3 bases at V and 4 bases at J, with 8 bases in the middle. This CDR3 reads CASSFAGPDTQYF. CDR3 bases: TGTGCCAGCAGTTTTGCGGGGCCAGATACGCAGTATTTT.

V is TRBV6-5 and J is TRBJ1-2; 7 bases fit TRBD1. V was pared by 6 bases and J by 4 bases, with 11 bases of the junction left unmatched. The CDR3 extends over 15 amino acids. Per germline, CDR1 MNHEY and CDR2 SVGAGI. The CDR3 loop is CASSRGVGSAYGYTF. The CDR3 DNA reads TGTGCCAGCAGCAGGGGGGTAGGCAGCGCCTATGGCTACACCTTC.

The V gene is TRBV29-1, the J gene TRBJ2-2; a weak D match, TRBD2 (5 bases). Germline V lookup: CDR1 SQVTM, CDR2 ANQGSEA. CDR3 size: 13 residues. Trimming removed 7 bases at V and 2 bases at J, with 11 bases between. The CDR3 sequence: CSAPASNTGELFF. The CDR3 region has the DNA TGCAGCGCTCCGGCTAGCAACACCGGGGAGCTGTTTTTT.

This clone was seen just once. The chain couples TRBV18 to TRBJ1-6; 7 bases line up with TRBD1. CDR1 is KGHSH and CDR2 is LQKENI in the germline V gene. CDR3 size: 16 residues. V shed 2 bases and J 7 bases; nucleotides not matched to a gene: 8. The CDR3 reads CASSPRQGERNSPLHF. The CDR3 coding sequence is TGTGCCAGCTCACCAAGGCAGGGGGAAAGGAATTCACCCCTCCACTTT.

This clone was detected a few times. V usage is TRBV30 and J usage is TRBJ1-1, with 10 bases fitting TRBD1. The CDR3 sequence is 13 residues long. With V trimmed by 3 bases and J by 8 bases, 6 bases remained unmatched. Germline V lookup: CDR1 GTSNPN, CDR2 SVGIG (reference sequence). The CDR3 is CAWRGQGIVEAFF. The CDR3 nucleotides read TGTGCCTGGAGGGGACAGGGGATTGTCGAAGCTTTCTTT.

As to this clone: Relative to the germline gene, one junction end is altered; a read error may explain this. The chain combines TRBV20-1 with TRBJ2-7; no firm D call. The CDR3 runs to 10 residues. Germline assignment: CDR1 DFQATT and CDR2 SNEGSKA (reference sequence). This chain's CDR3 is CSAGELEQYF. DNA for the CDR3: TGCAGTGCTGGAGAACTCGAGCAGTACTTC.